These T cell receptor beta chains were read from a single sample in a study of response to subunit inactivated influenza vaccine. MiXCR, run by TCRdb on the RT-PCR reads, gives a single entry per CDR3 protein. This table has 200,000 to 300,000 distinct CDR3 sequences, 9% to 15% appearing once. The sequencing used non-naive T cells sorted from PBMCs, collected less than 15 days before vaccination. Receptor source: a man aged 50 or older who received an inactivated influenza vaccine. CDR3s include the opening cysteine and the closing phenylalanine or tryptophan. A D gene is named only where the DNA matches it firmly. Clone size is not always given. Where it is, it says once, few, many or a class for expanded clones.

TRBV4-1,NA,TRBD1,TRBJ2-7,CASRPLTGESGEQYF,TGCGCCAGCAGACCCCTGACAGGGGAGAGCGGCGAGCAGTACTTC
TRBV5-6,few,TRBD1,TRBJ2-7,CASSFPQGDSVLYEQYF,TGTGCCAGCAGCTTCCCGCAGGGGGATAGCGTCCTCTACGAGCAGTACTTC
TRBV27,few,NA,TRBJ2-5,CASSRTGMETQYF,TGTGCCAGCAGCCGTACAGGGATGGAGACCCAGTACTTC
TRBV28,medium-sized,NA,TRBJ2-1,CATPGDGGNEQFF,TGTGCCACCCCGGGAGACGGAGGCAATGAGCAGTTCTTC
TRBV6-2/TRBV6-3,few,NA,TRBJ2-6,CASSLEGGGANVLTF,TGTGCCAGCAGCCTCGAGGGTGGTGGGGCCAACGTCCTGACTTTC
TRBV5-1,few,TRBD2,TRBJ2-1,CASSWLAGADNEQFF,TGCGCCAGCAGCTGGTTAGCGGGAGCCGACAATGAGCAGTTCTTC
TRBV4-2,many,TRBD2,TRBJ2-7,CASSQGLGGRFRYEQYF,TGTGCCAGCAGCCAAGGGCTGGGCGGGAGGTTCCGCTACGAGCAGTACTTC
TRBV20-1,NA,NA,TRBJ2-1,CSARGRVRGEQFF,TGCAGTGCTAGGGGACGGGTTCGGGGTGAGCAGTTCTTC
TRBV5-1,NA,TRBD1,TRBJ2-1,CAIPPGQNIDEQFF,TGCGCCATCCCGCCGGGACAGAATATTGATGAGCAGTTCTTC
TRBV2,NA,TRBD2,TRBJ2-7,CASSEASGLAYEQYF,TGTGCCAGCAGTGAAGCTAGCGGGCTCGCCTACGAGCAGTACTTC
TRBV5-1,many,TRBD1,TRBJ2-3,CASYTGDTDTQYF,TGCGCCAGCTATACAGGGGACACAGATACGCAGTATTTT
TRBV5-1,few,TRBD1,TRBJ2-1,CASSLGGQGRSYNEQFF,TGCGCCAGCAGCTTGGGCGGACAGGGAAGGTCCTACAATGAGCAGTTCTTC
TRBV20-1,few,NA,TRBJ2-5,CSAPGPLRGPRETQYF,TGCAGTGCTCCCGGGCCGCTCAGGGGACCTCGGGAGACCCAGTACTTC
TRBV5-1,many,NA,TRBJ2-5,CASSFTNRSPQETQYF,TGCGCCAGCAGCTTCACCAACAGGTCACCACAAGAGACCCAGTACTTC
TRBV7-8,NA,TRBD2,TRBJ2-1,CASSQDYRTSGGSYNEQFF,TGTGCCAGCAGCCAAGACTACAGGACTAGCGGGGGATCCTACAATGAGCAGTTCTTC
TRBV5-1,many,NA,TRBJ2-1,CASSLTGNNEQFF,TGCGCCAGCAGCTTGACAGGGAACAATGAGCAGTTCTTC
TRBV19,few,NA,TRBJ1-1,CASTNFRDKNTEAFF,TGTGCCAGTACCAACTTTCGGGACAAGAACACTGAAGCTTTCTTT
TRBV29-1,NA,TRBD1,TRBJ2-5,CSVFPTGRETQYF,TGCAGCGTTTTCCCGACAGGGCGGGAGACCCAGTACTTC
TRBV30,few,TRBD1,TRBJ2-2,CAWRGTGGAGELFF,TGTGCCTGGAGAGGGACAGGGGGGGCCGGGGAGCTGTTTTTT
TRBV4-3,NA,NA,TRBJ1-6,CASSQDRPFNSPLHF,TGCGCCAGCAGCCAAGATCGACCCTTTAATTCACCCCTCCACTTT
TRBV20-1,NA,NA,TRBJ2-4,CSASNRRGDKNIQYF,TGCAGTGCTAGTAACCGCAGAGGCGACAAAAACATTCAGTACTTC
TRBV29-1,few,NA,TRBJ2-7,CSVASGSEQYF,TGCAGCGTCGCTTCCGGGAGCGAGCAGTACTTC
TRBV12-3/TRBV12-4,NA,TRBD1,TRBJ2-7,CASSYHRGEQYF,TGTGCCAGCAGCTACCACAGGGGTGAGCAGTACTTC
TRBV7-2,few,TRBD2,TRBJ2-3,CASSPDWGGFGTQYF,TGTGCCAGCAGCCCGGACTGGGGGGGGTTCGGTACGCAGTATTTT
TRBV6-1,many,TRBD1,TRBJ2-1,CASSRTGGAGGEQFF,TGTGCCAGCAGCCGTACAGGGGGCGCAGGGGGTGAGCAGTTCTTC
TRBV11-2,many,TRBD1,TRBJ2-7,CASSPSGQGHEQYF,TGTGCCAGCAGTCCTTCGGGACAGGGACACGAGCAGTACTTC
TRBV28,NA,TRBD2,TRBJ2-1,CASKPPGLAYNEQFF,TGTGCCAGCAAACCGCCGGGACTAGCCTACAATGAGCAGTTCTTC
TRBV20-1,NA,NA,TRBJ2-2,CSARSGTRGGELFF,TGCAGTGCTAGATCTGGGACCCGGGGCGGGGAGCTGTTTTTT
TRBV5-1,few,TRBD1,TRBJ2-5,CASSSLGTVNQETQYF,TGCGCCAGCAGCTCCCTTGGGACAGTTAACCAAGAGACCCAGTACTTC
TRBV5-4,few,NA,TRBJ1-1,CASTLENRANTEAFF,TGTGCCAGCACCCTAGAAAACAGGGCGAACACTGAAGCTTTCTTT
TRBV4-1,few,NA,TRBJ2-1,CASSQVNLITYNEQFF,TGCGCCAGCAGCCAAGTTAATCTCATAACCTACAATGAGCAGTTCTTC